The clone carrying this T cell receptor (beta chain) was counted once. The data are from a study of blood T cell repertoires in COVID-19. Authors' analysis steps: The authors estimated nucleated cell counts from reference gene primer amplification. This table comes from immunoSEQ multiplex PCR, and its TCRdb copy is limited to in-frame clones, with some not included. The DNA gave D and trimming, while V, J and clone size come from that table. This sample carries 89,000 or so clones, about 82% of them seen once, and the ten largest clones take 8%. The CDR3 has 12 residues. Trimming took 7 bases from V and 8 from J; bases not matched to a gene: 9. Germline V gene data show CDR1 as SQVTM and CDR2 as ANQGSEA.

This clonotype originated in a man aged 50-60 years with active COVID-19. Sequenced: peripheral blood. J is TRBJ2-3 and V is TRBV29-1; 7 nucleotides match TRBD2. In DNA, the CDR3 is TGCAGCGCCCCCGAACTAGCGAGTACGCAGTATTTT. Protein: CSAPELASTQYF.